This TCR beta chain is drawn from a study of T cell responses to AZD1222 COVID-19 vaccine. The study's findings and limits: Spike as a whole was targeted by vaccine-associated CD4 TCRs, dominant at 160-218 and 743-854.

Points on this clone: The antigen is not known.

Trimming took off 0 bases at V and 0 bases at J, with 11 bases between the two ends. The CDR3 consists of 16 residues. Looked up from germline, CDR1 is MNHEY and CDR2 is SVGAGI. Sequencing used immunoSEQ multiplex PCR; TCRdb keeps in-frame clones, though not all of them. The data show 100,000 to 150,000 clones, around nine tenths seen once. Sequencing used peripheral blood, obtained 28 days after the second dose of the MenACWY control vaccine. The clonotype originates from an adult who received the MenACWY meningococcal vaccine as a control. This chain joins TRBV6-5 and TRBJ1-1, with unresolved D. The CDR3 DNA reads TGTGCCAGCAGTTACTCGTACAGTCTCATGAACACTGAAGCTTTCTTT. Its translation: CASSYSYSLMNTEAFF.